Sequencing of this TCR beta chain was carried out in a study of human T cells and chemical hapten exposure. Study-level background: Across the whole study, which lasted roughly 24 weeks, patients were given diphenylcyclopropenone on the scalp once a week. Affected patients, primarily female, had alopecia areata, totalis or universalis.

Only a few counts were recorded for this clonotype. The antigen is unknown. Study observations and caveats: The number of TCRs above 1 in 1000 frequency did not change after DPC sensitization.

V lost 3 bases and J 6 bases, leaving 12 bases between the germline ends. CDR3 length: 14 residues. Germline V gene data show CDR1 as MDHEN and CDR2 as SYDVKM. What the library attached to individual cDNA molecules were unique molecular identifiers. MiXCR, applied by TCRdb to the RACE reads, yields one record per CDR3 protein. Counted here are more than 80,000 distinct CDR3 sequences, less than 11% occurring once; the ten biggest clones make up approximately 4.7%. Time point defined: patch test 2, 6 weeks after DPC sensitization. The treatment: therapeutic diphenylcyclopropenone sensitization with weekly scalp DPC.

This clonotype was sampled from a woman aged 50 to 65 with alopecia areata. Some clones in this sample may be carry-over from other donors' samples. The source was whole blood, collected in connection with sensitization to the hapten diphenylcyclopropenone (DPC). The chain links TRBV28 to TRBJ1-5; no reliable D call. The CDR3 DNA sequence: TGTGCCAGCAGTTTCGAGTCGGGTCCTCAGCCCCAGCATTTT. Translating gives CASSFESGPQPQHF.